This section outlines one T cell receptor beta chain sequence together with its context. The data stem from a study of blood T cell repertoires in COVID-19. Study context: Collection of acute and convalescent COVID-19 samples took place in the United States, Italy and Spain.

V trimming: 7 bases; J trimming: 8 bases; junction bases outside the gene matches: 9. The CDR3 is 15 amino acids. The germline V gene has CDR1 SGHNT and CDR2 YYREEE (reference sequence). In the study's own analysis: Estimated nucleated cell counts came from reference gene primer amplification. The protocol was immunoSEQ multiplex PCR, while the TCRdb copy is restricted to in-frame clones and leaves out a portion. The V and J calls and clone size are taken from that table; D and trimming were inferred from the DNA. Of about 210,000 clones listed, around 80% are singletons. The chain carries TRBV5-4 and TRBJ2-3, with 14 bases aligning to TRBD2. The receptor comes from a woman aged 70 to 79 with acute or convalescent COVID-19. Specimen: peripheral blood. DNA of the CDR3: TGTGCCAGCGGACCGGGACTAGCGGGGGTTGGTACGCAGTATTTT. Translated: CASGPGLAGVGTQYF.